What follows are 12 T cell receptor delta chains derived from one specimen sequenced in a study of gamma-delta T cells after stem cell transplantation. TCRdb repeated clone calling on the RT-PCR reads with CATT. The table records 1,500 to 2,000 delta-chain clones, around 23% of them present only once. The sample consisted of gamma-delta T cells. The source of these receptors is a human donor. It is not recorded whose cells these are; they may come from a transplant donor.

This clone appeared a few times. For this DNA, TCRdb reports the protein of a much larger clone, which diverges at residue 11, most likely from a read error; the protein presented here is translated directly from the DNA. The rearrangement joins TRDV2 to TRDJ3, with D possibly TRDD3 on 5 matching bases. The CDR3 covers 17 residues. Looked up from germline, CDR1 is GEAIGNYY and CDR2 is EKD. The CDR3 coding sequence is TGTGCCTGTGATAGTACTGAAGCGACTTGGGGCACCCGACAGATGTTTTTC. It yields the protein CACDSTEATWGTRQMFF.

This clone turned up a few times. The mismatch at residue 10 between this DNA's translation and the TCRdb protein of a much larger clone likely reflects a read error; the protein shown is translated from the DNA. The chain employs TRDV2 and TRDJ1; no definite D call. Trimming removed 3 bases at V and 0 bases at J, with 25 bases between. The CDR3 consists of 19 residues. Germline V gene data show CDR1 as GEAIGNYY and CDR2 as EKD. The CDR3 DNA reads TGTGCCTGTGACCCTATTTCACATACTGAGAGACAGTACACCGATAAACTCATCTTT. Translating gives CACDPISHTERQYTDKLIF.

This clone appeared a few times. The chain recombines TRDV2 with TRDJ1, with 10 nucleotides matching TRDD3. This CDR3 is 20 amino acids long. CDR1 and CDR2 (germline): GEAIGNYY, EKD. V gave up 3 bases and J gave up 2 bases; unmatched junction bases: 20. CDR3 region: CACDPLPNTVLGDETDKLIF. The CDR3 DNA sequence: TGTGCCTGTGACCCACTTCCGAACACCGTACTGGGGGATGAAACCGATAAACTCATCTTT.

This clone has a handful of counts. A read error likely explains this, since a far larger clone differs by one base. Other DNA sequences from this sample encode an identical CDR3 as well. The V and J genes are TRDV2 and TRDJ1; no definite D call. The CDR3 covers 18 residues. V was clipped by 0 bases and J by 2 bases, with 21 bases between them. Germline V CDR1 and CDR2: GEAIGNYY, EKD. The CDR3 sequence is CACDTVGWSGVKTDKLIF. The CDR3 DNA reads as TGTGCCTGTGACACCGTGGGTTGGTCCGGTGTAAAGACCGATAAACTCATCTTT.

The genes are TRDV2 and TRDJ1; possibly TRDD3 for D (6 bases). The CDR3 runs to 17 residues. Germline CDR1 reads GEAIGNYY; CDR2 reads EKD. V lost 0 bases, J lost 0 bases, and 16 bases lay in between. The CDR3 spells CACDTVGGGPYTDKLIF. The CDR3 DNA follows: TGTGCCTGTGACACCGTAGGTGGGGGTCCATACACCGATAAACTCATCTTT.

By share of the sample, this clone is medium-sized (0.01 to 0.1%). The chain links TRDV2 to TRDJ1, with 8 bases aligning to TRDD3. J lost 1 base, V lost 1 base, and 13 bases had no gene match. CDR3 length equals 18 residues. Per the germline V gene, CDR1 is GEAIGNYY and CDR2 is EKD. The CDR3 reads CACDTVPWGSRATDKLIF. The CDR3, as DNA: TGTGCCTGTGACACAGTTCCCTGGGGGAGTCGGGCCACCGATAAACTCATCTTT.

This clone came up a few times. A junction boundary mismatches the germline segment, possibly from a read error. This chain links TRDV1 with TRDJ1; possible D gene TRDD3, 7 bases. This CDR3 contains 22 residues. Germline-derived CDR1 and CDR2 are TSWWSYY and QGS. CDR3 nucleotides: TGTGCTCTTGGGCTAGGAGCCTTCCACACCCGGGGGATCCCTGGGGACACCGATAATCTCATCTTT. Translation gives CALGLGAFHTRGIPGDTDNLIF.

This clone was counted a single time. The junction departs from the called germline gene at one end, perhaps through a read error. This sample also contains other DNA sequences that code for the same CDR3. The rearrangement links TRDV2 to TRDJ1, with 13 bases matching TRDD3. Germline V gives CDR1 GEAIGNYY, CDR2 EKD. The CDR3 loop spans 22 amino acids. The CDR3 sequence: CACDGLLGDTRTPEENTDKLIF. In DNA, the CDR3 is TGTGCCTGTGACGGCCTACTGGGGGATACGCGTACCCCCGAGGAGAACACCGATAAGCTCATCTTT.

Judged by abundance, this clone is medium-sized (0.01 to 0.1%). The chain has TRDV2 and TRDJ1; 13 nucleotides align to TRDD3. With V trimmed by 1 base and J by 0 bases, 13 bases remained unmatched. This CDR3 is 20 amino acids long. In germline, CDR1 is GEAIGNYY, CDR2 EKD. CDR3 DNA: TGTGCCTGTGACACAATGCGACCCACTGGGGGATACGAAGACACCGATAAACTCATCTTT. It specifies CACDTMRPTGGYEDTDKLIF.

This clone was detected only a few times. A read error is the likely source, as a far larger clone sits one nucleotide away. This chain joins TRDV2 and TRDJ1, with 9 bases that match TRDD3. CDR1 and CDR2 from the germline V gene are GEAIGNYY and EKD. The V segment lost 1 base and the J segment 3 bases; nucleotides outside the gene matches: 14. This CDR3 is 18 amino acids long. DNA for the CDR3: TGTGCCTGTGACACTCTTACTGGGGGACCTGAATTCGCCGATAAACTCATCTTT. Encoded protein: CACDTLTGGPEFADKLIF.

This clone is medium-sized by share. It is likely a read error: a sequence one base away is far more abundant. The gene calls are TRDV2 and TRDJ1; D is unclear. The CDR3 loop spans 15 amino acids. Germline-derived CDR1 and CDR2 are GEAIGNYY and EKD. The CDR3 DNA sequence: TGTGCCTGTGACACCATTTCAAAACTCACCGATAAACCCATCTTT. The encoded protein is CACDTISKLTDKPIF.

A few counts support this clone. The chain links TRDV1 to TRDJ1, with TRDD3 matching 12 bases. The CDR3 extends over 20 amino acids. V was pared by 1 base and J by 4 bases, with 16 bases of the junction left unmatched. Per germline, CDR1 TSWWSYY and CDR2 QGS. The CDR3 is CALGEPFSITWGIRCDKLIF. The CDR3 DNA follows: TGTGCTCTTGGGGAACCCTTCTCCATCACCTGGGGGATACGGTGCGATAAACTCATCTTT.